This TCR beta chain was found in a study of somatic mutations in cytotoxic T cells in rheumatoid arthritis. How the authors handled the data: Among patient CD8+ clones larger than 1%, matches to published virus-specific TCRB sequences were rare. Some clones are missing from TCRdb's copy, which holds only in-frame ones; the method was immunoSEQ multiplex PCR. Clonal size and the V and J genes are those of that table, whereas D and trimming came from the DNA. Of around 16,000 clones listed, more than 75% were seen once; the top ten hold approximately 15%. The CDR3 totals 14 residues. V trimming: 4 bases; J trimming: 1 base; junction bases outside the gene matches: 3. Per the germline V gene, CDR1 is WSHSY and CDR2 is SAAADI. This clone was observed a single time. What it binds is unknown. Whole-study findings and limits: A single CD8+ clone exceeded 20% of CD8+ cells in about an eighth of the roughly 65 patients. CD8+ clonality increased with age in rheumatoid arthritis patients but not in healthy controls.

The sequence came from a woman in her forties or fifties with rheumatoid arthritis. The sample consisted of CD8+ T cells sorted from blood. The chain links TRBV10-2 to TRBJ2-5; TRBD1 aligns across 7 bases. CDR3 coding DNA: TGCGCCAGCAGTGGTGAGGGGGCCCAAGAGACCCAGTACTTC. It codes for CASSGEGAQETQYF.